These 2 T cell receptor beta chains were all obtained from the same sample, sequenced in a study of blood T cell repertoires in COVID-19 (dated by TCRdb to about 2020). To prepare the library, the immunoSEQ multiplex PCR assay was applied. Not all clones reach the TCRdb copy of this immuneACCESS table, which keeps in-frame sequences only. Checked studies attribute under half of the gap to unresolved V genes and leave the rest unexplained. This sample lists 350,000 to 400,000 clones; approximately 90% were detected once. The ten largest clones capture 1.2% of the sample. The sample consisted of PBMCs or T cells enriched from blood (not recorded which). These TCRs come from a young woman who had recovered from COVID-19.

The CDR3 sequence is CASSLTSGDLEQFF. CDR3 in DNA: TGCGCCAGCAGCTTAACTAGCGGGGACCTTGAGCAGTTCTTC. The V gene is TRBV5-1, the J gene TRBJ2-1, with 10 positions matching TRBD2. Trimming cost V 2 bases and J 9 bases; bases outside gene matches: 5. Germline V gene data show CDR1 as SGHRS and CDR2 as YFSETQ. The CDR3 loop spans 14 amino acids. Variable domain in full (rest from reference TRBV5-1 and TRBJ2-1): KAGVTQTPRYLIKTRGQQVTLSCSPISGHRSVSWYQQTPGQGLQFLFEYFSETQRNKGNFPGRFSGRQFSNSRSEMNVSTLELGDSALYLCASSLTSGDLEQFFGPGTRLTVL.

This clone was detected only once. The chain carries TRBV6-5 and TRBJ1-1; TRBD1 agrees at 8 bases. V shed 5 bases and J 8 bases; nucleotides not matched to a gene: 7. The CDR3 length is 13 residues. The germline CDR1 and CDR2 sequences are MNHEY and SVGAGI. Written as DNA, the CDR3 is TGTGCCAGCAGTAACCGACAGGGGACAGAAGCTTTCTTT. Its translation: CASSNRQGTEAFF.